These 10 T cell receptor beta chains originate from one sample sequenced in a study of metastatic and nonmetastatic thyroid tumors. Patients were all untreated before their thyroid surgery. TCRdb re-called clones from the PCR reads using MiXCR. This repertoire shows 15,000 to 20,000 clones, roughly 26% found once; its top ten account for roughly 13%. The sample consisted of tumor tissue. The receptors were gathered from a female donor with papillary thyroid cancer or a benign thyroid nodule (not recorded which). Some clones in this sample may be carry-over from other donors' samples.

This clone was picked up many times. The V gene is TRBV24-1, the J gene TRBJ2-5; D remains unclear. The ends were cut back, 2 bases at V and 5 bases at J, with 8 bases in the middle. CDR1 KGHDR and CDR2 SFDVKD come from the germline V gene. There are 13 residues in the CDR3. CDR3 loop: CATSDWAKETQYF. The CDR3 DNA sequence: TGTGCCACCAGTGATTGGGCGAAGGAGACCCAGTACTTC.

CDR3 coding DNA: TGTGCCAGCAGTTCCCTGAATGAGCAGTTCTTC. Protein: CASSSLNEQFF. The chain carries TRBV6-2 or TRBV6-3 and TRBJ2-1; D gene ambiguous. CDR1 and CDR2 from the germline V gene are MNHEY and SVGEGT. V was pared by 4 bases and J by 7 bases, with 5 bases between. The CDR3 spans 11 residues.

This clone is labeled medium-sized. The gene calls are TRBV4-3 and TRBJ2-3; 9 bases agree with TRBD1. The CDR3 contains 15 residues. The germline gives CDR1 LGHNA, CDR2 YSLEER. The junction had 7 bases not matched to a gene; V was cut back by 4 bases and J by 5 bases. The CDR3 nucleotides are TGCGCCAGCAGCCTTGGACAGGGGTCGTTAGATACGCAGTATTTT. Protein sequence: CASSLGQGSLDTQYF.

This clone was detected a few times. J is TRBJ2-7 and V is TRBV28; 7 bases are a match to TRBD1. The CDR3 runs to 18 residues. Germline V gene data show CDR1 as MDHEN and CDR2 as SYDVKM. The junction had 18 bases not matched to a gene; V was cut back by 4 bases and J by 3 bases. The CDR3 DNA reads TGTGCCAGCAGTTATTCCTCTGGGCCGGGACAGTTCTTCTACGAGCAGTACTTC. It yields the protein CASSYSSGPGQFFYEQYF.

There are a few counts of this clone. This sequence joins TRBV19 and TRBJ1-1; no clear D gene. The CDR3 runs to 14 residues. V gave up 4 bases and J gave up 0 bases, with 9 bases separating them. The germline V gene encodes CDR1 LNHDA and CDR2 SQIVND (reference sequence). DNA for the CDR3: TGTGCCAGTAGTAACTTGGGGTTGAACACTGAAGCTTTCTTT. Protein product: CASSNLGLNTEAFF.

There are a few counts of this clone. The chain uses TRBV7-2 and TRBJ1-2; D call uncertain. Germline CDR1 is SGHTA and CDR2 is FQGNSA. V lost 1 base and J 7 bases, leaving 7 bases between the germline ends. The CDR3 has 12 residues. Here the CDR3 reads CASSLEWLGYTF. CDR3 coding DNA: TGTGCCAGCAGCTTAGAGTGGCTTGGCTACACCTTC.

The chain carries TRBV25-1 and TRBJ1-1; TRBD1 is a possible D gene (6 bases). The V end was cut by 3 bases, the J end by 7 bases, with 9 bases between. CDR1 is MGHDK and CDR2 is SYGVNS in the germline V gene. The CDR3 runs to 12 residues. This CDR3 reads CASSDKGGEAFF. The CDR3 nucleotides read TGTGCCAGCAGTGACAAGGGGGGTGAAGCTTTCTTT.

The chain recombines TRBV6-2 or TRBV6-3 with TRBJ2-3; 9 positions match TRBD2. This CDR3 has 15 residues. V lost 4 bases, J lost 6 bases, and 8 bases stayed unmatched. CDR1 and CDR2 from the germline V gene are MNHEY and SVGEGT. The CDR3 sequence: CASSSSGRRMDTQYF. The DNA of the CDR3 is TGTGCCAGCAGTTCAAGCGGGAGGAGGATGGATACGCAGTATTTT.

This clone was observed a few times. V is TRBV2 and J is TRBJ2-1, with TRBD2 identical over 7 bases. Trimming removed 7 bases from V and 3 bases from J; junction bases left unmatched: 3. CDR1 SNHLY and CDR2 FYNNEI come from the germline V gene. The CDR3 runs 13 residues. Here the CDR3 reads CASTQRDYNEQFF. CDR3 in DNA: TGTGCCAGCACCCAGCGGGACTACAATGAGCAGTTCTTC.

The chain is built from TRBV18 and TRBJ1-1; no clear D. V was pared by 3 bases and J by 0 bases, with 11 bases between. The CDR3 has 15 residues. Germline lookup yields CDR1 KGHSH and CDR2 LQKENI. The CDR3 region is CASSPPASMNTEAFF. CDR3 bases: TGTGCCAGCTCACCCCCAGCATCCATGAACACTGAAGCTTTCTTT.